This T cell receptor (beta chain) was recovered during a study of blood T cell repertoires in COVID-19. Study background: Whether acute or convalescent, the COVID-19 samples came from the United States, Italy and Spain. The analysed material was cDNA or gDNA that came from T cells, B-cell-depleted T cells, or PBMCs.

Original analysis: Reference gene primer amplification gave nucleated cell count estimates. The table came from immunoSEQ multiplex PCR; TCRdb's copy has only in-frame clones and leaves some out. Clone size and the V and J calls come from that table; the DNA yielded D and trimming. The sample shows fewer than 200,000 clones, roughly 85% of them seen only once. The sequence was collected from a woman in her sixties or seventies with acute or convalescent COVID-19. Sequencing was done on a sample of peripheral blood.

This CDR3 reads CATSSRGSGANVLTF. For the CDR3, the DNA is TGTGCCACCAGCAGCAGGGGGTCTGGGGCCAACGTCCTGACTTTC. The chain links TRBV15 to TRBJ2-6; 7 positions match TRBD1. CDR1 and CDR2 (germline): LNHNV, YYDKDF (reference sequence). V was pared by 3 bases and J by 1 base, with 0 bases of the junction left unmatched. The CDR3 contains 15 residues.